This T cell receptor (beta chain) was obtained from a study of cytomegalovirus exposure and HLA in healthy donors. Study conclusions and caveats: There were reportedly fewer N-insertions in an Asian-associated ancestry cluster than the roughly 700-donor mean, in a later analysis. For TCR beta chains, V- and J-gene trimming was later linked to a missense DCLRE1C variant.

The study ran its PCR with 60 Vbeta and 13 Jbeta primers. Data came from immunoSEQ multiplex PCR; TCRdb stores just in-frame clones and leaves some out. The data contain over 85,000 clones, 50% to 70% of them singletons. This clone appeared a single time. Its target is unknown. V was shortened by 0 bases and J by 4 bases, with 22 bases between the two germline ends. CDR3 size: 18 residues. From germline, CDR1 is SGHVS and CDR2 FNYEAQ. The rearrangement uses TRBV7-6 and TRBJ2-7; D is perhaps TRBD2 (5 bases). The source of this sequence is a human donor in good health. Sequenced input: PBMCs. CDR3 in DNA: TGTGCCAGCAGCTTAGCTCCAAACGCGCTAGAAGGAGGTTACGAGCAGTACTTC. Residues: CASSLAPNALEGGYEQYF. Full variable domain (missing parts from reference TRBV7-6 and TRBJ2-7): GAGVSQSPRYKVTKRGQDVALRCDPISGHVSLYWYRQALGQGPEFLTYFNYEAQQDKSGLPNDRFSAERPEGSISTLTIQRTEQRDSAMYRCASSLAPNALEGGYEQYFGPGTRLTVT.